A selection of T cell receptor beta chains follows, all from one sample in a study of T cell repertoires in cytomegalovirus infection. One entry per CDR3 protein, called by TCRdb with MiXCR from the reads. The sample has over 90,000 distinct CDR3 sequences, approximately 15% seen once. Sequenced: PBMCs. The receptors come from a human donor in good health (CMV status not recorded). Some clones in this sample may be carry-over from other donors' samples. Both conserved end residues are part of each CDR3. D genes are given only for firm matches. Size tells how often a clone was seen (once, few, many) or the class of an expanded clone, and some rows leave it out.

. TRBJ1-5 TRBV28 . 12 CASSLISQPQHF TGTGCCAGCAGTTTAATAAGTCAGCCCCAGCATTTT
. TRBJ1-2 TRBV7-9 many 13 CASSLISTNGYTF TGTGCCAGCAGCTTAATTTCGACAAATGGCTACACCTTC
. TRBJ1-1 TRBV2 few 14 CASSGPQRNTEAFF TGTGCCAGCAGTGGGCCCCAGAGGAACACTGAAGCTTTCTTT
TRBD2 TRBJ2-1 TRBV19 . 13 CASSKVREGEQFF TGTGCCAGTAGTAAGGTGAGGGAGGGCGAGCAGTTCTTC
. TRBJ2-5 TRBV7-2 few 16 CASSLVGAGTPETQYF TGTGCCAGCAGCTTAGTCGGGGCAGGGACGCCGGAGACCCAGTACTTC
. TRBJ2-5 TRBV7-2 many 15 CASSLGPRSRETQYF TGTGCCAGCAGCTTAGGACCCAGGAGTAGAGAGACCCAGTACTTC
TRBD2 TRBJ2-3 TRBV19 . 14 CASSPGTRTDTQYF TGTGCCAGTAGCCCCGGGACTAGAACAGATACGCAGTATTTT
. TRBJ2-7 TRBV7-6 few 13 CASSFLGGGEQYF TGTGCCAGCAGCTTTTTGGGGGGTGGCGAGCAGTACTTC
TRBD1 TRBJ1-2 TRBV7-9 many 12 CASSRDSYGYTF TGTGCCAGCAGCCGGGACAGCTATGGCTACACCTTC
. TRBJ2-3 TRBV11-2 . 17 CASSTRSRFSSTDTQYF TGTGCCAGCAGCACCCGAAGCAGGTTTTCTAGCACAGATACGCAGTATTTT
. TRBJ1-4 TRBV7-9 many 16 CASSTIFGQVNEKLFF TGTGCCAGCAGCACGATTTTCGGACAAGTCAATGAAAAACTGTTTTTT
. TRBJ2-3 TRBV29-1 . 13 CSVDVPPTDTQYF TGCAGCGTTGACGTCCCCCCCACAGATACGCAGTATTTT
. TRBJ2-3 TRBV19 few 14 CASKSGSSTDTQYF TGTGCCAGTAAGTCGGGCTCGTCAACAGATACGCAGTATTTT
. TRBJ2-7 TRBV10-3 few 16 CAISESGRYPSAEQYF TGTGCCATCAGTGAGTCGGGGAGGTACCCGTCGGCGGAGCAGTACTTC
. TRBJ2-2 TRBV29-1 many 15 CSVIVPGHYTGELFF TGCAGCGTGATTGTCCCGGGACATTACACCGGGGAGCTGTTTTTT
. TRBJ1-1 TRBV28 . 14 CASSSGRRPTRAFF TGTGCCAGCAGTTCAGGACGACGTCCCACTCGGGCTTTCTTT
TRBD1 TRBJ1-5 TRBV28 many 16 CASSLGGTGVSQPQHF TGTGCCAGCAGTTTGGGCGGGACAGGGGTAAGTCAGCCCCAGCATTTT
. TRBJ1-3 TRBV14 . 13 CASSPTTRNTIYF TGTGCCAGCAGCCCTACAACTAGGAACACCATATATTTT
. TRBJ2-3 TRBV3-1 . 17 CASSQETGRGAGDTQYF TGTGCCAGCAGCCAAGAAACCGGCAGGGGGGCCGGAGATACGCAGTATTTT
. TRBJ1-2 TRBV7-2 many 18 CASRNSLRHNRVGDGYTF TGTGCCAGCAGGAACTCTCTTAGACATAACAGGGTTGGTGATGGCTACACCTTC
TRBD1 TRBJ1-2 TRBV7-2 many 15 CASSQLGQGASGYTF TGTGCCAGCAGCCAACTCGGACAGGGGGCCTCTGGCTACACCTTC
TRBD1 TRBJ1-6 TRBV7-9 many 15 CASSARQGSNSPLHF TGTGCCAGCAGCGCCCGACAGGGATCTAATTCACCCCTCCACTTT
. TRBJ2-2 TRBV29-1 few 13 CSVSQGNTGELFF TGCAGCGTCTCACAGGGGAACACCGGGGAGCTGTTTTTT
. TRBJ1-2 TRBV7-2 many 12 CASSSRVYGYTF TGTGCCAGCAGCTCCCGCGTATATGGCTACACCTTC
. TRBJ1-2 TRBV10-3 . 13 CAISAQVNYGYTF TGTGCCATCAGCGCACAGGTCAACTATGGCTACACCTTC
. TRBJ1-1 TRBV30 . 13 CASTQGMNTEAFF TGTGCCTCGACCCAGGGGATGAACACTGAAGCTTTCTTT
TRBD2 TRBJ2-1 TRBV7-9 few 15 CASRPGLAGVREQFF TGTGCCAGCAGGCCAGGACTAGCGGGGGTTCGAGAGCAGTTCTTC
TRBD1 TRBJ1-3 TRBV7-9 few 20 CASSISPVGQGRSKGNTIYF TGTGCCAGCAGCATAAGCCCGGTGGGACAGGGGCGAAGTAAAGGAAACACCATATATTTT
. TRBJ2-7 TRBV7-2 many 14 CASSSNTISYEQYF TGTGCCAGCAGCTCTAATACTATCTCTTACGAGCAGTACTTC
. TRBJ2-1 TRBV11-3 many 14 CASSLTGDWNEQFF TGTGCCAGCAGCTTGACAGGCGACTGGAATGAGCAGTTCTTC
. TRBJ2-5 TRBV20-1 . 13 CSAYLANQETQYF TGCAGTGCTTATCTAGCGAACCAAGAGACCCAGTACTTC
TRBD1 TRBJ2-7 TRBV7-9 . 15 CASSLGTGRPYEQYF TGTGCCAGCAGCCTAGGGACAGGGAGACCCTACGAGCAGTACTTC
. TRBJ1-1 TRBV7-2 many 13 CASSLAQNTEAFF TGTGCCAGCAGCCTTGCCCAGAACACTGAAGCTTTCTTT
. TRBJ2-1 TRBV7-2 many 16 CASSSSTGISYNEQFF TGTGCCAGCAGCTCATCGACGGGCATCTCCTACAATGAGCAGTTCTTC
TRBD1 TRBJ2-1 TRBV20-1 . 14 CSARIQGARNEQFF TGCAGTGCTAGAATCCAGGGGGCGCGCAATGAGCAGTTCTTC
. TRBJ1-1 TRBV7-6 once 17 CASTSPLPGAANPEAFF TGTGCCAGCACTTCTCCTTTGCCCGGGGCGGCGAACCCTGAGGCTTTCTTT
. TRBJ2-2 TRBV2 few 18 CASSVGLDTITNTGELFF TGTGCCAGCAGTGTTGGGCTAGACACCATAACGAATACCGGGGAGCTGTTTTTT
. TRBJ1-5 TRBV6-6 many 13 CASSWTGISPSIF .
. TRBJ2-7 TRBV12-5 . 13 CASSNLQEGEQYF TGTGCTAGTTCCAACCTACAGGAGGGCGAGCAGTACTTC
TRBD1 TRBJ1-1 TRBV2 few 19 CASSETRGPGQGVNTEAFF TGTGCCAGCAGTGAAACGAGGGGGCCGGGACAGGGAGTGAACACTGAAGCTTTCTTT
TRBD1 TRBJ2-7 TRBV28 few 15 CASSPTGGISYEQYF TGTGCCAGCAGTCCAACAGGGGGGATCTCCTACGAGCAGTACTTC
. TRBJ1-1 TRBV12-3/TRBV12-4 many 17 CASSFGRRRRVNTEAFF TGTGCCAGCAGTTTCGGGCGCCGCAGACGCGTGAACACTGAAGCTTTCTTT
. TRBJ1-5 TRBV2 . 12 CASGETGQPQHF TGTGCCAGCGGGGAAACAGGGCAACCCCAGCATTTT
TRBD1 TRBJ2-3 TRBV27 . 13 CASRPDRADTQYF TGTGCCAGCAGACCCGACAGGGCAGATACGCAGTATTTT
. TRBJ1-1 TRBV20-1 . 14 CSALSAGRRTEAFF TGCAGTGCATTATCGGCAGGGCGACGAACTGAAGCTTTCTTT
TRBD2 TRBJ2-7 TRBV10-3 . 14 CAITASGGSYEQYF TGTGCCATCACGGCTAGCGGGGGCTCCTACGAGCAGTACTTC
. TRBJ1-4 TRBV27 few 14 CASSLGPLGEKLFF TGTGCCAGCAGTTTGGGACCCCTAGGGGAAAAACTGTTTTTT
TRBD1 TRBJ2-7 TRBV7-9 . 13 CASSRQGEDEQYF TGTGCCAGCAGCCGACAGGGCGAGGACGAGCAGTACTTC
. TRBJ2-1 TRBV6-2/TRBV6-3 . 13 CASSKLGWNEQFF TGTGCGAGCAGTAAGCTGGGCTGGAATGAGCAGTTCTTC
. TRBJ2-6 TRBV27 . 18 CASMSQGRRASGANVLTF TGTGCCAGCATGTCACAGGGAAGAAGGGCCTCTGGGGCCAACGTCCTGACTTTC
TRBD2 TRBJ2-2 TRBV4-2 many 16 CASSPSGTVNTGELFF TGTGCCAGCAGTCCCAGCGGGACTGTGAACACCGGGGAGCTGTTTTTT
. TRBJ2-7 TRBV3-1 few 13 CASSPQGEGEQYF TGTGCCAGCAGCCCTCAAGGAGAGGGCGAGCAGTACTTC
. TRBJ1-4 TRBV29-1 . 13 CSVELQGFRKLFF TGCAGCGTTGAACTACAGGGATTTAGGAAACTGTTTTTT
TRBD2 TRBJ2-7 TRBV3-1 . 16 CASSQVVAGPPYEQYF TGTGCCAGCAGCCAAGTGGTAGCGGGACCCCCCTACGAGCAGTACTTC
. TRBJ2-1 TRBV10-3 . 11 CASGVFGEQFF TGTGCCAGCGGAGTCTTCGGTGAGCAGTTCTTC
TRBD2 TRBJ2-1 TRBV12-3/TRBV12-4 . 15 CANSLLAGGPDEQFF TGTGCCAACAGTCTACTAGCGGGGGGGCCGGATGAGCAGTTCTTC
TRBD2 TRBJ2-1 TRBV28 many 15 CASSPLAGGPREQFF TGTGCCAGCAGTCCCCTAGCGGGGGGTCCACGGGAGCAGTTCTTC